Presented here are 28 T cell receptor beta chains from one specimen sequenced in a study of Graves' ophthalmopathy and Graves' hyperthyroidism. RNA transcripts were the template, and TCR beta CDR3 regions were amplified from them. After a first-round RT-PCR with HTBI primers, a second-round multiplex PCR was run. In TCRdb, the multiplex PCR reads were re-called with MiXCR into one record per CDR3 protein. The repertoire holds roughly 420,000 distinct CDR3 sequences, with roughly 21% as singletons. Sequencing used peripheral blood. The origin of the receptors is a woman between 18 and 30 years old with stable Graves' hyperthyroidism.

This clonotype was observed at least ten times. V and J are TRBV5-1 and TRBJ2-5; D assignment may be TRBD1 or TRBD2 (5 bases each). This CDR3 region has 14 residues. V was cut by 4 bases and J by 5 bases, with 15 bases left in between. CDR1 and CDR2 from the germline V gene are SGHRS and YFSETQ. CDR3 DNA sequence: TGCGCCAGCAGCCCCGGGACCCTACAGGAGACCCAGTACTTC. The encoded protein is CASSPGTLQETQYF.

CDR3 protein: CSVVDGRYGYTF. The CDR3 nucleotides read TGCAGCGTTGTAGACGGTCGGTATGGCTACACCTTC. The V and J genes are TRBV29-1 and TRBJ1-2, with D hard to call. V lost 4 bases to trimming and J lost 5 bases, with 11 bases between them. Germline V gene data show CDR1 as SQVTM and CDR2 as ANQGSEA. The CDR3 length is 12 residues. The full variable domain, rest sourced from reference TRBV29-1 and TRBJ1-2, is SAVISQKPSRDICQRGTSLTIQCQVDSQVTMMFWYRQQPGQSLTLIATANQGSEATYESGFVIDKFPISRPNLTFSTLTVSNMSPEDSSIYLCSVVDGRYGYTFGSGTRLTVV.

This clonotype was found many times. The V and J genes are TRBV29-1 and TRBJ2-5; no definite D call. Between the trimmed V and J ends, which lost 5 bases and 0 bases, there was a span of 10 bases. The CDR3 contains 13 residues. Germline V lookup: CDR1 SQVTM, CDR2 ANQGSEA. The CDR3 coding sequence is TGCAGCGTTTGGAGAAAATACCAAGAGACCCAGTACTTC. It yields the protein CSVWRKYQETQYF.

The V call is TRBV6-5, the J call TRBJ1-2, with D hard to call. The ends were cut back, 2 bases at V and 3 bases at J, with 10 bases in the middle. The CDR3 is 14 amino acids. In germline, CDR1 is MNHEY, CDR2 SVGAGI. Here the CDR3 reads CASSYDSRDYGYTF. CDR3 nucleotides: TGTGCCAGCAGTTACGATTCGAGGGACTATGGCTACACCTTC.

The chain is built from TRBV12-3 or TRBV12-4 and TRBJ1-2, with D unresolved. There are 14 residues in the CDR3. V was pared by 8 bases and J by 0 bases, with 13 bases between. For the CDR3, the DNA is TGTGCCAGCGGGTTTGTAGCAACTAACTATGGCTACACCTTC. Its protein product is CASGFVATNYGYTF.

In its sample, this clonotype was seen many times. The rearrangement links TRBV5-1 to TRBJ1-6; D unclear. The CDR3 length is 16 residues. The ends were cut back, 1 base at V and 7 bases at J, with 15 bases in the middle. The V gene's germline CDR1 is SGHRS and CDR2 YFSETQ. CDR3 loop: CASSLLQKRENSPLHF. In DNA form, the CDR3 reads TGCGCCAGCAGCTTGCTTCAAAAAAGGGAGAATTCACCCCTCCACTTT.

This clonotype was observed many times. This chain links TRBV6-2 or TRBV6-3 with TRBJ1-2; TRBD1 aligns across 7 bases. The junction had 14 bases not matched to a gene; V was cut back by 4 bases and J by 0 bases. Germline-derived CDR1 and CDR2 are MNHEY and SVGEGT. This CDR3 has 18 amino acids. CDR3 amino acids: CASSSNRQGGPPNYGYTF. CDR3 in DNA: TGTGCCAGCAGTTCCAACCGACAGGGCGGGCCCCCTAACTATGGCTACACCTTC.

This clonotype was observed a handful of times. The chain recombines TRBV30 with TRBJ1-3; D gene ambiguous. The ends were cut back, 3 bases at V and 0 bases at J, with 6 bases in the middle. Germline V gene lookup returns CDR1 GTSNPN and CDR2 SVGIG (reference sequence). The CDR3 contains 13 residues. The CDR3 protein is CAWRVYSGNTIYF. The CDR3, as DNA: TGTGCCTGGAGGGTATACTCTGGAAACACCATATATTTT.

This clonotype has ten or more counts. This chain joins TRBV6-1 and TRBJ1-2, with 8 positions matching TRBD1. This CDR3 comprises 14 residues. CDR1 and CDR2 (germline): MNHNS, SASEGT. V was clipped by 6 bases and J by 7 bases; unmatched bases: 10. For the CDR3, the DNA is TGTGCCAGCAGACGGGACAGGCGAGTCGGTGGCTACACCTTC. This gives the protein CASRRDRRVGGYTF.

This clonotype was counted at least ten times. The chain uses TRBV20-1 and TRBJ1-5; 7 nucleotides align to TRBD1. Trimming at V came to 3 bases and at J to 3 bases, leaving 5 bases not matched to a gene. The CDR3 has 14 residues. Germline V CDR1 and CDR2: DFQATT, SNEGSKA (reference sequence). The CDR3 reads CSASRTGPNQPQHF. The CDR3 DNA reads as TGCAGTGCTAGTCGGACAGGCCCCAATCAGCCCCAGCATTTT.

V and J are TRBV7-2 and TRBJ1-1; tentative D call: TRBD1 (5 bases). The CDR3 covers 14 residues. V lost 1 base and J 7 bases, leaving 13 bases between the germline ends. CDR1 is SGHTA and CDR2 is FQGNSA in the germline V gene. The CDR3 DNA follows: TGTGCCAGCAGCTTAGGGCCAGGGCGGGGTGAAGCTTTCTTT. It yields the protein CASSLGPGRGEAFF.

V usage is TRBV19 and J usage is TRBJ1-2; no definite D call. Germline V lookup: CDR1 LNHDA, CDR2 SQIVND (reference sequence). Trimming pared 1 base from V and 5 bases from J, leaving 17 bases between. The CDR3 spans 16 residues. The CDR3 sequence: CASSIAVAASGYGYTF. CDR3 DNA: TGTGCCAGTAGTATAGCCGTGGCAGCGTCCGGTTATGGCTACACCTTC. Full variable domain (rest looked up from reference TRBV19 and TRBJ1-2): DGGITQSPKYLFRKEGQNVTLSCEQNLNHDAMYWYRQDPGQGLRLIYYSQIVNDFQKGDIAEGYSVSREKKESFPLTVTSAQKNPTAFYLCASSIAVAASGYGYTFGSGTRLTVV.

The sample holds many counts of this clonotype. J is TRBJ2-7 and V is TRBV30, with D perhaps matching TRBD1 (5 bases). Trimming took 0 bases from V and 3 from J, leaving 9 bases between them. CDR3 size: 13 residues. CDR1 and CDR2 from the germline V gene are GTSNPN and SVGIG (reference sequence). CDR3 DNA: TGTGCCTGGAGTGTACAGGCGTACTACGAGCAGTACTTC. Protein product: CAWSVQAYYEQYF.

This clonotype occurred many times. V and J are TRBV28 and TRBJ2-7; D is uncertain. Germline V gene data show CDR1 as MDHEN and CDR2 as SYDVKM. The CDR3 is 12 residues long. Deletions cut 7 bases from V and 4 bases from J, with 11 bases between. CDR3 protein: CASNERIYEQYF. CDR3 coding DNA: TGTGCCAGCAATGAAAGAATTTACGAGCAGTACTTC.

There are many counts of this clonotype. J is TRBJ2-2 and V is TRBV9; TRBD2 aligns across 7 bases. The V gene end was trimmed by 0 bases and the J gene end by 5 bases; junction bases not matched to a gene: 10. The germline V gene has CDR1 SGDLS and CDR2 YYNGEE. The CDR3 totals 17 residues. CDR3 DNA: TGTGCCAGCAGCGTAGCTGTCGGCGGGAGTAGGACCGGGGAGCTGTTTTTT. Its translation: CASSVAVGGSRTGELFF.

This clonotype was picked up many times. The chain is built from TRBV27 and TRBJ2-7, with D tentatively TRBD2 (5 bases). V gave up 5 bases and J gave up 5 bases, with 13 bases separating them. The germline V gene has CDR1 MNHEY and CDR2 SMNVEV (reference sequence). The CDR3 is 13 residues long. The CDR3 DNA reads as TGTGCCAGCAGTCTCGGCGTGGGAGACGAGCAGTACTTC. Its protein product is CASSLGVGDEQYF.

In this sample, this clonotype turned up many times. CDR3 amino acids: CASSSDLRNPGGYGYTF. The CDR3 DNA follows: TGTGCCAGCAGCTCTGATCTTCGGAACCCAGGCGGCTATGGCTACACCTTC. The J gene is TRBJ1-2, the V gene TRBV11-1; D ambiguous. This CDR3 has 17 residues. From germline, CDR1 is SGHAT and CDR2 FQDESV (reference sequence). V shed 4 bases and J shed 4 bases, with 22 bases lying between them.

Many counts were recorded for this clonotype. This rearrangement joins TRBV11-2 to TRBJ2-7, with D hard to call. Per germline, CDR1 SGHAT and CDR2 FQNNGV. Trimming took off 3 bases at V and 7 bases at J, with 10 bases between the two ends. This CDR3 has 12 residues. The CDR3 bases are TGTGCCAGCAGCTTTGGTCCGAGGGAGCAGTACTTC. Amino acids: CASSFGPREQYF.

Ten or more counts support this clonotype. The V and J genes are TRBV18 and TRBJ2-7; D is ambiguous. Per the germline V gene, CDR1 is KGHSH and CDR2 is LQKENI. The CDR3 is 15 amino acids. V was trimmed by 1 base and J by 3 bases, leaving 13 bases between them. CDR3 sequence (DNA): TGTGCCAGCTCACCACAGGGCTCGACCCTCTACGAGCAGTACTTC. Translated: CASSPQGSTLYEQYF.

CDR3 loop: CASKTFYGYTF. The CDR3, as DNA: TGTGCCAGTAAGACCTTTTATGGCTACACCTTC. The chain links TRBV6-1 to TRBJ1-2; no definite D call. The CDR3 is 11 residues long. Germline V lookup: CDR1 MNHNS, CDR2 SASEGT. Trimming took off 9 bases at V and 5 bases at J, with 10 bases between the two ends.

Only one count was recorded for this clonotype. The chain couples TRBV6-5 to TRBJ2-7; D tentatively fits TRBD1 or TRBD2 (5 bases each). Germline V gene lookup returns CDR1 MNHEY and CDR2 SVGAGI. Trimming took off 1 base at V and 1 base at J, with 11 bases between the two ends. The CDR3 runs to 15 residues. The CDR3 reads CASSYYSGPSYEQYF. The CDR3 DNA is TGTGCCAGCAGTTACTATTCGGGACCTTCCTACGAGCAGTACTTC.

This clonotype appeared many times. The chain links TRBV29-1 to TRBJ2-5; the D gene is possibly TRBD1 (7 bases). V was cut by 3 bases and J by 5 bases, with 19 bases left in between. This CDR3 region has 15 residues. Looked up from germline, CDR1 is SQVTM and CDR2 is ANQGSEA. CDR3 sequence (DNA): TGCAGCGTTGAGTTCGGGAAGGGGGCGGGGGAGACCCAGTACTTC. Translation gives CSVEFGKGAGETQYF.

Ten or more counts support this clonotype. V is TRBV7-9 and J is TRBJ1-1; D gene unclear. CDR1 and CDR2 from the germline V gene are SEHNR and FQNEAQ (reference sequence). The CDR3 spans 14 residues. Trimming took off 1 base at V and 3 bases at J, with 9 bases between the two ends. CDR3 sequence reads: CASSLGSSYTEAFF. The DNA for the CDR3 is TGTGCCAGCAGCTTAGGTAGCAGTTACACTGAAGCTTTCTTT.

The chain links TRBV11-1 to TRBJ2-4; TRBD2 aligns across 7 bases. The CDR3 has 18 amino acids. Trimming took 2 bases from V and 8 from J; bases not matched to a gene: 18. CDR1 SGHAT and CDR2 FQDESV come from the germline V gene (reference sequence). The chain's CDR3 is CASSLISGRLQGRDIQYF. In DNA, the CDR3 is TGTGCCAGCAGCTTAATCTCTGGTCGGCTCCAAGGGAGGGACATTCAGTACTTC.

There are many counts of this clonotype. This chain uses TRBV28 with TRBJ1-2; TRBD1 matches at 7 bases. In germline, CDR1 is MDHEN, CDR2 SYDVKM. The CDR3 runs 15 residues. V lost 6 bases, J lost 0 bases, and 7 bases stayed unmatched. In DNA, the CDR3 is TGTGCCAGCAGCTGGACAGGCACACCTAACTATGGCTACACCTTC. It yields the protein CASSWTGTPNYGYTF.

This clonotype has more than one count but fewer than ten. J is TRBJ2-7 and V is TRBV19; D unresolved. From germline, CDR1 is LNHDA and CDR2 SQIVND (reference sequence). The CDR3 spans 11 residues. V was clipped by 8 bases and J by 4 bases, with 9 bases between them. CDR3 in DNA: TGTGCCAGTGGCCAAATTTACGAGCAGTACTTC. This codes for CASGQIYEQYF.

The V call is TRBV12-3 or TRBV12-4, the J call TRBJ2-5; 8 nucleotides align to TRBD2. The ends lost 5 bases at V and 5 bases at J; junction bases unmatched: 10. The CDR3 totals 15 residues. The CDR3 sequence: CASSRPGLGGETQYF. In nucleotides, the CDR3 is TGTGCCAGCAGTCGCCCGGGACTAGGAGGGGAGACCCAGTACTTC.

This clonotype was seen many times. The rearrangement joins TRBV4-2 to TRBJ1-2; tentatively, D is TRBD1 (5 bases). CDR3 size: 15 residues. V was pared by 2 bases and J by 0 bases, with 10 bases between. Germline CDR1 and CDR2: LGHNA and YNFKEQ. CDR3 DNA sequence: TGTGCCAGCAGCCAAAGTTCGACAGCTAACTATGGCTACACCTTC. Translation gives CASSQSSTANYGYTF.